Presented here are 28 T cell receptor beta chains from one specimen sequenced in a study of sequential checkpoint blockade in melanoma. Treatment: randomized to nivolumab then ipilimumab (arm A) or the reverse (arm B). Data came from immunoSEQ multiplex PCR; TCRdb stores just in-frame clones and leaves some out. The sample shows more than 9,000 clones, roughly 72% of them seen only once. Material: CD8+ T cells sorted from blood (inferred from file names), obtained from a patient given nivolumab and ipilimumab in sequence. The receptors were gathered from a human donor with melanoma.

This clone appeared a single time. V is TRBV4-2 and J is TRBJ2-7; tentatively, D is TRBD2 (5 bases). This CDR3 region has 13 residues. Germline values: CDR1 LGHNA, CDR2 YNFKEQ. V lost 3 bases and J lost 2, with 8 bases in between. Here the CDR3 DNA reads TGTGCCAGCAGCCAGGGAGCCCCCTACGAGCAGTACTTC. Amino acids: CASSQGAPYEQYF.

This clone appeared a few times. The CDR3: CASSLGGGPYEQYF. CDR3 bases: TGTGCCAGCAGCTTGGGGGGGGGACCCTACGAGCAGTACTTC. The chain joins TRBV7-9 to TRBJ2-7; 7 bases fit TRBD2. Germline CDR1 and CDR2: SEHNR and FQNEAQ (reference sequence). The CDR3 is 14 amino acids. Trimming at V came to 3 bases and at J to 2 bases, leaving 4 bases not matched to a gene. Together with reference TRBV7-9 and TRBJ2-7, the CDR3 gives the full variable domain: DTGVSQNPRHKITKRGQNVTFRCDPISEHNRLYWYRQTLGQGPEFLTYFQNEAQLEKSRLLSDRFSAERPKGSFSTLEIQRTEQGDSAMYLCASSLGGGPYEQYFGPGTRLTVT.

The J gene is TRBJ2-1, the V gene TRBV4-2, with 10 bases fitting TRBD2. The CDR3 consists of 15 residues. The junction had 4 bases not matched to a gene; V was cut back by 3 bases and J by 5 bases. Germline CDR1 and CDR2: LGHNA and YNFKEQ. The CDR3 sequence is CASSHSLAGDNEQFF. The CDR3 region has the DNA TGTGCCAGCAGCCACTCCCTAGCGGGAGACAATGAGCAGTTCTTC.

This clone was observed a few times. J is TRBJ1-5 and V is TRBV12-5; 7 bases are a match to TRBD1. Germline V gene sequence: CDR1 LGHNT, CDR2 FRNRAP. V was pared by 6 bases and J by 5 bases, with 4 bases of the junction left unmatched. The CDR3 loop spans 13 amino acids. The CDR3 DNA is TGTGCTAGTGGCCTCGACAGGGATCAGCCCCAGCATTTT. Amino acid sequence: CASGLDRDQPQHF.

The V gene is TRBV6-5, the J gene TRBJ2-7; TRBD2 matches 11 bases. In germline, CDR1 is MNHEY, CDR2 SVGAGI. The V segment lost 5 bases and the J segment 6 bases; nucleotides outside the gene matches: 3. CDR3 size: 13 residues. CDR3 in DNA: TGTGCCAGCAGTACCGGACTAGCGGGCGAGCAGTACTTC. Encoded protein: CASSTGLAGEQYF.

The gene calls are TRBV6-6 and TRBJ2-2, with 7 bases lining up with TRBD1. This CDR3 has 15 residues. V trimming: 2 bases; J trimming: 4 bases; junction bases outside the gene matches: 4. Germline lookup yields CDR1 MNHNY and CDR2 SVGAGI (reference sequence). The CDR3 nucleotides read TGTGCCAGCAGTTACGACAGGGACCTCACCGGGGAGCTGTTTTTT. This sequence encodes CASSYDRDLTGELFF.

The rearrangement uses TRBV6-5 and TRBJ2-7; D perhaps matches TRBD1 (5 bases). Germline loops: CDR1 MNHEY, CDR2 SVGAGI. The V gene lost 6 bases and the J gene lost 2 bases, with 5 bases spanning the gap. CDR3 length: 11 amino acids. The CDR3: CASRTAYEQYF. The CDR3 region has the DNA TGTGCCAGCAGGACAGCCTACGAGCAGTACTTC.

The chain combines TRBV19 with TRBJ2-1; D is perhaps TRBD1 (5 bases). Germline CDR1 LNHDA, CDR2 SQIVND (reference sequence). V was cut by 7 bases and J by 2 bases, with 9 bases left in between. The CDR3 contains 13 residues. CDR3 bases: TGTGCCAGTAAAGGGGTCACCTACAATGAGCAGTTCTTC. This encodes CASKGVTYNEQFF. The whole variable domain, filled in from reference TRBV19 and TRBJ2-1, reads DGGITQSPKYLFRKEGQNVTLSCEQNLNHDAMYWYRQDPGQGLRLIYYSQIVNDFQKGDIAEGYSVSREKKESFPLTVTSAQKNPTAFYLCASKGVTYNEQFFGPGTRLTVL.

The V call is TRBV5-6, the J call TRBJ2-7, with 9 bases fitting TRBD2. This CDR3 region has 15 residues. The trim removed 5 bases at V and 0 bases at J, leaving 6 bases unmatched. CDR1 and CDR2 from the germline V gene are SGHDT and YYEEEE. The CDR3 sequence is CASRGGTSSSYEQYF. Here the CDR3 DNA reads TGTGCCAGCAGGGGGGGGACTAGCAGCTCCTACGAGCAGTACTTC.

The V call is TRBV13, the J call TRBJ2-3; D is unresolved. The V gene's germline CDR1 is PRHDT and CDR2 FYEKMQ (reference sequence). This CDR3 is built from 11 residues. Trimming cost V 1 base and J 6 bases, with 2 bases left between them. This chain's CDR3 is CASSLADTQYF. In DNA form, the CDR3 reads TGTGCCAGCAGCTTAGCTGATACGCAGTATTTT.

The V gene is TRBV4-3, the J gene TRBJ2-7, with 8 bases matching TRBD2. The CDR3 loop spans 16 amino acids. The ends lost 3 bases at V and 7 bases at J; junction bases unmatched: 14. Germline CDR1 and CDR2: LGHNA and YSLEER. CDR3 nucleotides: TGCGCCAGCAGCCAGGACCTATCGGGACTAGTTCGGGAGCAGTACTTC. Amino acid sequence: CASSQDLSGLVREQYF.

The V call is TRBV6-1, the J call TRBJ2-1; TRBD1 might be the D (6 bases). CDR1 MNHNS and CDR2 SASEGT come from the germline V gene. V was shortened by 6 bases and J by 0 bases, with 12 bases between the two germline ends. CDR3 length equals 15 residues. DNA of the CDR3: TGTGCCAGCAGGCCCGACAGGAGCTCCTACAATGAGCAGTTCTTC. Amino acid sequence: CASRPDRSSYNEQFF.

The V gene is TRBV28, the J gene TRBJ2-7, with D perhaps matching TRBD1 (5 bases). V was pared by 6 bases and J by 6 bases, with 12 bases between. Germline values: CDR1 MDHEN, CDR2 SYDVKM. The length of the CDR3 is 12 residues. For the CDR3, the DNA is TGTGCCAGCAGCCACTTGGGGCGCGAGCAGTACTTC. Protein product: CASSHLGREQYF.

This sequence joins TRBV29-1 and TRBJ2-3; 14 nucleotides line up with TRBD2. Per germline, CDR1 SQVTM and CDR2 ANQGSEA. The CDR3 totals 18 residues. The ends lost 0 bases at V and 5 bases at J; junction bases unmatched: 10. The CDR3 reads CSVEDYRGLAGDRDTQYF. CDR3 nucleotides: TGCAGCGTTGAAGATTATAGGGGACTAGCGGGAGACAGAGATACGCAGTATTTT.

The V gene is TRBV15, the J gene TRBJ1-5; 7 positions match TRBD1. The CDR3 covers 15 residues. Per germline, CDR1 LNHNV and CDR2 YYDKDF (reference sequence). The J segment lost 2 bases and the V segment lost 5 bases, leaving 6 bases of the junction unmatched. The CDR3 bases are TGTGCCACCAGCGGAACAGGGGCGGGCAATCAGCCCCAGCATTTT. Translation: CATSGTGAGNQPQHF.

In its sample, this clone ranks as medium-sized. The V call is TRBV6-5, the J call TRBJ2-7, with D hard to call. The CDR3 runs 13 residues. Germline CDR1 is MNHEY and CDR2 is SVGAGI. Between the trimmed V and J ends, which lost 5 bases and 2 bases, there was a span of 10 bases. In DNA, the CDR3 is TGTGCCAGCAGTATCCAGGCTGCCTACGAGCAGTACTTC. This translates into CASSIQAAYEQYF.

The chain has TRBV5-4 and TRBJ2-1, with 12 positions matching TRBD2. After removal of 2 bases from V and 5 bases from J, the junction contained 2 bases not matched to a gene. This CDR3 spans 15 amino acids. Germline V lookup: CDR1 SGHNT, CDR2 YYREEE (reference sequence). CDR3 sequence: CASSFRLAGDNEQFF. DNA of the CDR3: TGTGCCAGCAGCTTCCGACTAGCGGGGGACAATGAGCAGTTCTTC.

The chain combines TRBV13 with TRBJ2-5; tentatively, D is TRBD2 (5 bases). The CDR3 loop spans 13 amino acids. The V gene lost 7 bases and the J gene lost 5 bases, with 14 bases spanning the gap. Looked up from germline, CDR1 is PRHDT and CDR2 is FYEKMQ (reference sequence). CDR3 protein: CASTFSVQETQYF. The CDR3 nucleotides are TGTGCCAGCACCTTTAGCGTCCAGGAGACCCAGTACTTC.

A remark on this clone: The junction departs from germline at one end; a sequencing error may be responsible. The rearrangement uses TRBV7-7 and TRBJ2-5; D may be TRBD2 (5 bases). This CDR3 contains 13 residues. Germline CDR1 and CDR2: SSHAT and FNYEAQ (reference sequence). The CDR3 spells CASSQDFEWTQYF. As DNA, the CDR3 is TGTGCTAGCAGCCAGGACTTCGAATGGACCCAGTACTTC.

V gene TRBV4-1 combines with J gene TRBJ2-3; no clear D gene. This CDR3 is 13 amino acids long. The germline CDR1 and CDR2 sequences are MGHRA and YSYEKL. V was cut by 4 bases and J by 5 bases, with 10 bases left in between. The CDR3 loop reads CASSPPGGDTQYF. The CDR3, as DNA: TGCGCCAGCAGCCCACCCGGTGGAGATACGCAGTATTTT.

This chain uses TRBV7-8 with TRBJ2-1; possible D gene TRBD2, 6 bases. The length of the CDR3 is 13 residues. CDR1 is SGHVS and CDR2 is FQNEAQ in the germline V gene. V lost 4 bases and J lost 6, with 10 bases in between. CDR3 sequence: CASSWGLLNEQFF. For the CDR3, the DNA is TGTGCCAGCAGCTGGGGACTCCTCAATGAGCAGTTCTTC.

The J gene is TRBJ2-7, the V gene TRBV9, with D possibly matching TRBD1 (6 bases). The V and J ends lost 1 base and 2 bases respectively, with 13 bases between them. The germline V gene has CDR1 SGDLS and CDR2 YYNGEE. The CDR3 sequence is 15 residues long. DNA of the CDR3: TGTGCCAGCAGCGTATCCCCCGGGACAACCTACGAGCAGTACTTC. Translation: CASSVSPGTTYEQYF.

The chain employs TRBV6-1 and TRBJ2-6; TRBD2 matches 10 bases. Germline-derived CDR1 and CDR2 are MNHNS and SASEGT. There are 15 residues in the CDR3. After removal of 4 bases from V and 3 bases from J, the junction contained 0 bases not matched to a gene. The CDR3: CASSGTSGGANVLTF. DNA of the CDR3: TGTGCCAGCAGTGGGACTAGCGGTGGGGCCAACGTCCTGACTTTC.

The sample holds one count of this clone. The chain is built from TRBV4-1 and TRBJ1-1; D not certain. The V gene lost 2 bases and the J gene lost 3 bases, with 19 bases spanning the gap. The CDR3 is 17 residues long. The V gene's germline CDR1 is MGHRA and CDR2 YSYEKL. CDR3 DNA: TGCGCCAGCAGCCAAAATGCTGGGAGCCTTGGGGACACTGAAGCTTTCTTT. This encodes CASSQNAGSLGDTEAFF.

The chain has TRBV30 and TRBJ2-5, with TRBD1 matching over 7 bases. CDR1 is GTSNPN and CDR2 is SVGIG in the germline V gene (reference sequence). V was pared by 0 bases and J by 1 base, with 5 bases of the junction left unmatched. The CDR3 spans 15 residues. For the CDR3, the DNA is TGTGCCTGGAGTGTACTGGGGACAGCCCAAGAGACCCAGTACTTC. The encoded protein is CAWSVLGTAQETQYF.

V and J are TRBV7-9 and TRBJ2-7; 7 nucleotides line up with TRBD1. Trimming cost V 5 bases and J 2 bases; bases outside gene matches: 6. The CDR3 runs to 14 residues. Germline lookup yields CDR1 SEHNR and CDR2 FQNEAQ (reference sequence). In nucleotides, the CDR3 is TGTGCCAGCAGCCCCGTGGGACAGCCCTACGAGCAGTACTTC. Its translation is CASSPVGQPYEQYF.

This clone was observed a single time. The chain is built from TRBV5-1 and TRBJ2-1, with TRBD1 identical over 8 bases. V shed 3 bases, J shed 3 bases, and the junction held 8 bases outside the gene matches. Germline V gene lookup returns CDR1 SGHRS and CDR2 YFSETQ. The CDR3 extends over 16 amino acids. The CDR3 region is CASSSGQGWVYNEQFF. The CDR3 bases are TGCGCCAGCAGCTCCGGACAGGGATGGGTCTACAATGAGCAGTTCTTC.

The V gene is TRBV29-1, the J gene TRBJ2-3; 7 bases are a match to TRBD2. The V gene's germline CDR1 is SQVTM and CDR2 ANQGSEA. J was trimmed by 10 bases and V by 4 bases; bases with no gene match: 11. This CDR3 region has 13 residues. CDR3 nucleotides: TGCAGCGTTGTATCGGGCGGGAGTCTCGCGCAGTATTTT. This codes for CSVVSGGSLAQYF.